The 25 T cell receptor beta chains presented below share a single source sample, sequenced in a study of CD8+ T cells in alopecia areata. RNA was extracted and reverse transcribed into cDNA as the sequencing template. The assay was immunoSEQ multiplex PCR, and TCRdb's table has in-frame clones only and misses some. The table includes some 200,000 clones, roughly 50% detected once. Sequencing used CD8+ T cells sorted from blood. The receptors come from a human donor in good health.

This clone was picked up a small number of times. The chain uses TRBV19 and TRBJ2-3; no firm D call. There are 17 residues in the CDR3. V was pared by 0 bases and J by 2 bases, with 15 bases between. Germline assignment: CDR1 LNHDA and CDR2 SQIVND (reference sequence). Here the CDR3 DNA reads TGTGCCAGTAGTATAGACCAAATTCCGACGATCACAGATACGCAGTATTTT. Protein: CASSIDQIPTITDTQYF.

This CDR3 is CASSWAGEFETQYF. For the CDR3, the DNA is TGTGCCAGCAGCTGGGCGGGGGAGTTTGAGACCCAGTACTTC. The J gene is TRBJ2-5, the V gene TRBV5-6, with 7 bases identical to TRBD2. The V gene end was trimmed by 3 bases and the J gene end by 5 bases; junction bases not matched to a gene: 7. The CDR3 has 14 residues. CDR1 SGHDT and CDR2 YYEEEE come from the germline V gene.

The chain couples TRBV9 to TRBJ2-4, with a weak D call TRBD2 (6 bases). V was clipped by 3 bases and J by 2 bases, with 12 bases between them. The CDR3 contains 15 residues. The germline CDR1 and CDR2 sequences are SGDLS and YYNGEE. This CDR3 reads CASSAPGSSKNIQYF. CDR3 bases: TGTGCCAGCAGCGCCCCCGGGAGTTCCAAAAACATTCAGTACTTC.

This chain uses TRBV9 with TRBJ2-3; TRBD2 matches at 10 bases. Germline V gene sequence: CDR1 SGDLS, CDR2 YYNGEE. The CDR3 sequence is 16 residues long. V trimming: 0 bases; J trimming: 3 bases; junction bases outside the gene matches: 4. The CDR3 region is CASSVGSGGATDTQYF. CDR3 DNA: TGTGCCAGCAGCGTAGGGAGCGGGGGGGCAACAGATACGCAGTATTTT.

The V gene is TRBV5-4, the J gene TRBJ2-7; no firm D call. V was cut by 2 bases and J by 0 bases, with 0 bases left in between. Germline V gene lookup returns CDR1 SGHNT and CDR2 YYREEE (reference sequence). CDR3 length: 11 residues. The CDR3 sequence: CASSFSYEQYF. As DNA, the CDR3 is TGTGCCAGCAGCTTCTCCTACGAGCAGTACTTC.

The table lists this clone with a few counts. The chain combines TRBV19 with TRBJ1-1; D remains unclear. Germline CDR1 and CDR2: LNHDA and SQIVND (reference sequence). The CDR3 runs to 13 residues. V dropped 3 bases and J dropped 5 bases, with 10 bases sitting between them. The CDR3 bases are TGTGCCAGTAGTATCGGACTGAGGACTGAAGCTTTCTTT. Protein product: CASSIGLRTEAFF.

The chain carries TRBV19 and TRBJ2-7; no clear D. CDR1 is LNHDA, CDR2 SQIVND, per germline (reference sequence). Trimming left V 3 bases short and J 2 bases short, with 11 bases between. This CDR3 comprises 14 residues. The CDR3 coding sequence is TGTGCCAGTAGTATGTTCGGCCAGACCTACGAGCAGTACTTC. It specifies CASSMFGQTYEQYF.

Written as DNA, the CDR3 is TGCGCCAGCAGCCAAGATCTCGACTCCTACAATGAGCAGTTCTTC. Translated, it gives CASSQDLDSYNEQFF. V and J are TRBV4-1 and TRBJ2-1; D is uncertain. Deletions cut 0 bases from V and 0 bases from J, with 6 bases between. There are 15 residues in the CDR3. In germline, CDR1 is MGHRA, CDR2 YSYEKL.

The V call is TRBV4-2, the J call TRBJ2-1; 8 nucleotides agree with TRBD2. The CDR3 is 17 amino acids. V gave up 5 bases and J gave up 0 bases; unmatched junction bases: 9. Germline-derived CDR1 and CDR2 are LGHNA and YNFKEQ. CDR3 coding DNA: TGTGCCAGCAGCTCGCGGACTAGCCCGAGCTCCTACAATGAGCAGTTCTTC. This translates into CASSSRTSPSSYNEQFF.

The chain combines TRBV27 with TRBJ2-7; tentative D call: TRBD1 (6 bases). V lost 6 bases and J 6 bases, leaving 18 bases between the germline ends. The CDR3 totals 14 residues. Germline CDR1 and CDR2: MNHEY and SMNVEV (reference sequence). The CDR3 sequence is CASRPGSGVGEQYF. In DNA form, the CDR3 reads TGTGCCAGCAGACCTGGGTCAGGGGTGGGCGAGCAGTACTTC.

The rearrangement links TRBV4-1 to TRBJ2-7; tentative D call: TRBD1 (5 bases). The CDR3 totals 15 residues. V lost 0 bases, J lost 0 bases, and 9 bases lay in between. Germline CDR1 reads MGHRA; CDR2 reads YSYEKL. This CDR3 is CASSQEYRSSYEQYF. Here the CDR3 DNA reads TGCGCCAGCAGCCAAGAATACAGGAGCTCCTACGAGCAGTACTTC.

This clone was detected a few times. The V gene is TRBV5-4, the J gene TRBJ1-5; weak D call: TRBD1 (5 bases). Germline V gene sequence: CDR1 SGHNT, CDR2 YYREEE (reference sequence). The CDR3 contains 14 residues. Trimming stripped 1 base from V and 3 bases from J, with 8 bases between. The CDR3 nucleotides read TGTGCCAGCAGCTTGAGCAGGGACAATCAGCCCCAGCATTTT. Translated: CASSLSRDNQPQHF.

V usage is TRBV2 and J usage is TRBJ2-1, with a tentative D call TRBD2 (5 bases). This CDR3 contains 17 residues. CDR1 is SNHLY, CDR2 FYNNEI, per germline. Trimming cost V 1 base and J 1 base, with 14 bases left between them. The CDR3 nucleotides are TGTGCCAGCAGTGAAGGGACTCATACGAGTTCCTACAATGAGCAGTTCTTC. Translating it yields CASSEGTHTSSYNEQFF.

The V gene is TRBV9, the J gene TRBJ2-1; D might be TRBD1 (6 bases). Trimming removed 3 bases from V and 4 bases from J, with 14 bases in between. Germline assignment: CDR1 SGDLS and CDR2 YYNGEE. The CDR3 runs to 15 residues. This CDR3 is CASSEGNRVYNEQFF. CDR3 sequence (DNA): TGTGCCAGCAGCGAGGGGAACAGGGTTTACAATGAGCAGTTCTTC.

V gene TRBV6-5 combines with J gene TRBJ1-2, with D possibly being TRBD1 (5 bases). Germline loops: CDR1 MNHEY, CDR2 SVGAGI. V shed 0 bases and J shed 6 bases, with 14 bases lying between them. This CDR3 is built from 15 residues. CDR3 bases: TGTGCCAGCAGTTACTCCGCCCAGTGGGGCGATGGCTACACCTTC. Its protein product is CASSYSAQWGDGYTF.

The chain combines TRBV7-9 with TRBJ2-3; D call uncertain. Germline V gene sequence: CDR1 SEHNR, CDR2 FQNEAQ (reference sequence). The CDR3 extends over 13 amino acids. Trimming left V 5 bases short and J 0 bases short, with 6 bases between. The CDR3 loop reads CASSTTSTDTQYF. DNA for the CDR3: TGTGCCAGCAGCACCACTAGCACAGATACGCAGTATTTT.

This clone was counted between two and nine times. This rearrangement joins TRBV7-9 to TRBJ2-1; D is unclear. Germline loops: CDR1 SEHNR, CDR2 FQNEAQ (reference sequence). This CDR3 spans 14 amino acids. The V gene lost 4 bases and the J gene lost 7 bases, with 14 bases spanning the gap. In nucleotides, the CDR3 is TGTGCCAGCAGCTCCCGGATAAAAGGGAATGAGCAGTTCTTC. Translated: CASSSRIKGNEQFF.

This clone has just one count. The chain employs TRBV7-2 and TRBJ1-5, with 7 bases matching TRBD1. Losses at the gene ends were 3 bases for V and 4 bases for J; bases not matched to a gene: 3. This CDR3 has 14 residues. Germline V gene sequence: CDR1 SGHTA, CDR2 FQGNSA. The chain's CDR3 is CASSLTGLNQPQHF. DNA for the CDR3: TGTGCCAGCAGCTTGACAGGGTTAAATCAGCCCCAGCATTTT. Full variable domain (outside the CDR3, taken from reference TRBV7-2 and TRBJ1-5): GAGVSQSPSNKVTEKGKDVELRCDPISGHTALYWYRQSLGQGLEFLIYFQGNSAPDKSGLPSDRFSAERTGGSVSTLTIQRTQQEDSAVYLCASSLTGLNQPQHFGDGTRLSIL.

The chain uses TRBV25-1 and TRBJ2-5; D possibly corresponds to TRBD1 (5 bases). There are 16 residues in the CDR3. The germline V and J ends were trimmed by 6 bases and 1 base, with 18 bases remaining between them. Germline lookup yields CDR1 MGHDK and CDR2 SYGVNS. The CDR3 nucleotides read TGTGCCAGCAGGGGAAAGGACACTCTTTCCCAAGAGACCCAGTACTTC. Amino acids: CASRGKDTLSQETQYF. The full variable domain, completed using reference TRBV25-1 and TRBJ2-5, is EADIYQTPRYLVIGTGKKITLECSQTMGHDKMYWYQQDPGMELHLIHYSYGVNSTEKGDLSSESTVSRIRTEHFPLTLESARPSHTSQYLCASRGKDTLSQETQYFGPGTRLLVL.

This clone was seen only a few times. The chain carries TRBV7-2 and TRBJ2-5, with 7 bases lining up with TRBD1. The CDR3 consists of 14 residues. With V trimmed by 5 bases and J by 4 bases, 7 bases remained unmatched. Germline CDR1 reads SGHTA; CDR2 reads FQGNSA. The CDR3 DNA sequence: TGTGCCAGCAGCCTGACAGGGATGCTAGAGACCCAGTACTTC. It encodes CASSLTGMLETQYF.

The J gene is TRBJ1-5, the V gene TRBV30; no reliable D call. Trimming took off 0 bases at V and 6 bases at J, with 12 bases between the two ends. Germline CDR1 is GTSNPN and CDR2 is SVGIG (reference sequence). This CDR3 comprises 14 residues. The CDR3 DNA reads TGTGCCTGGAGTGTACCGGGGTCTGGTCAGCCCCAGCATTTT. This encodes CAWSVPGSGQPQHF.

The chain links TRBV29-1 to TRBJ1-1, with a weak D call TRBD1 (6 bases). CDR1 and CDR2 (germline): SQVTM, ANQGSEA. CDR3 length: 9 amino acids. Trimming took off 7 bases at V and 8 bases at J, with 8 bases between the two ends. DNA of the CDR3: TGCAGCGGGACAGTGGAAGCTTTCTTT. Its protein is CSGTVEAFF.

The DNA for the CDR3 is TGCAGCGTCATGACAGGGTCGGACGAGCAGTACTTC. Its protein is CSVMTGSDEQYF. The chain uses TRBV29-1 and TRBJ2-7, with 7 bases lining up with TRBD1. V lost 6 bases and J lost 5; bases outside the gene matches: 7. Per germline, CDR1 SQVTM and CDR2 ANQGSEA. CDR3 length: 12 amino acids.

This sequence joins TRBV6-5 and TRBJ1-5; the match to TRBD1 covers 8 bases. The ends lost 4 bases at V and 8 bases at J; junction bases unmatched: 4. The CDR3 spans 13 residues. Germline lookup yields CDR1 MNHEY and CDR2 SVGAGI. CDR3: CASSSMTGEPQHF. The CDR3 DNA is TGTGCCAGCAGTTCCATGACAGGGGAGCCCCAGCATTTT.

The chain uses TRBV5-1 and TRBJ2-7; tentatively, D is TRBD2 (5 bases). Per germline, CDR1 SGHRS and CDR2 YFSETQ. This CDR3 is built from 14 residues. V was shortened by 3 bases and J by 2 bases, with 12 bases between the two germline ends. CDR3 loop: CASSWELGTYEQYF. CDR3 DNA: TGCGCCAGCAGCTGGGAACTAGGAACCTACGAGCAGTACTTC. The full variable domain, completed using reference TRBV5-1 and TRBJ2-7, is KAGVTQTPRYLIKTRGQQVTLSCSPISGHRSVSWYQQTPGQGLQFLFEYFSETQRNKGNFPGRFSGRQFSNSRSEMNVSTLELGDSALYLCASSWELGTYEQYFGPGTRLTVT.